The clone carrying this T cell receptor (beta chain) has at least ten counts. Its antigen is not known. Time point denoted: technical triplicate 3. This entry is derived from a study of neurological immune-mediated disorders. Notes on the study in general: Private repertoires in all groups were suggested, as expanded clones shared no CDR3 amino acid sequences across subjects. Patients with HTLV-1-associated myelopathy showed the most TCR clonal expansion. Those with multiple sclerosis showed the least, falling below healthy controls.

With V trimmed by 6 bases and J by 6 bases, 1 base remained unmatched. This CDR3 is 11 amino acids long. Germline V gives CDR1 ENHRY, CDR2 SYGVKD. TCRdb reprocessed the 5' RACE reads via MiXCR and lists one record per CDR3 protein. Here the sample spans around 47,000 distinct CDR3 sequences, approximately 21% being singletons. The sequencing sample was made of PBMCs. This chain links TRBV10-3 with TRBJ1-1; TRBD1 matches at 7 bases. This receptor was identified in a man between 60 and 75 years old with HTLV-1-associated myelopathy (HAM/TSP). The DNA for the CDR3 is TGTGCCATCAGCCAGGGGGCTGAAGCTTTCTTT. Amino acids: CAISQGAEAFF.